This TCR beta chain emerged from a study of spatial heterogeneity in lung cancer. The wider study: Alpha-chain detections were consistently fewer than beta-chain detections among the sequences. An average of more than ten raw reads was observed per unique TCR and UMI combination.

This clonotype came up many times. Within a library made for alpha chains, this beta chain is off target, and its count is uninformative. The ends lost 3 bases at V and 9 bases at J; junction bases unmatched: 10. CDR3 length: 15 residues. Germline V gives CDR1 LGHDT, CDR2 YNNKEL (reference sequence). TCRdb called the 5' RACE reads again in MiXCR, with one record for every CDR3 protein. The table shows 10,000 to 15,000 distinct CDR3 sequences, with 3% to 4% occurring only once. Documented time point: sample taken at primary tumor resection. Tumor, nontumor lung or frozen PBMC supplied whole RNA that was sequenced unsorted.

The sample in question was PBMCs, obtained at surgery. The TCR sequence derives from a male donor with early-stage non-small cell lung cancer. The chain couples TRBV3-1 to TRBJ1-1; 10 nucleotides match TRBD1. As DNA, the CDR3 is TGTGCCAGCAGCCACAGATCCGGGACAGGGGAGAAAGCTTTCTTT. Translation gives CASSHRSGTGEKAFF.